This is a list of T cell receptor beta chains from one sample in a study of Graves' ophthalmopathy and Graves' hyperthyroidism. TCRdb re-derived calls from the multiplex PCR reads in MiXCR, one entry per CDR3 protein. The sample lists 200,000 to 250,000 distinct CDR3 sequences; 20% to 25% were seen once. The source material was peripheral blood. The receptors shown here come from a woman in her forties or fifties with Graves' ophthalmopathy. CDR3s include the opening cysteine and the closing phenylalanine or tryptophan. The D gene is left open where the match is weak. Size tells how often a clone was seen (once, few, many) or the class of an expanded clone, and some rows leave it out.

few	TRBV29-1	NA	TRBJ2-5	TGCAGCGCCAACCAAGAGACCCAGTACTTC	CSANQETQYF
many	TRBV2	TRBD2	TRBJ2-5	TGTGCCAGCAGTGAAGTCCTGGCGGCTAGCGGGGGGACCCAGTACTTC	CASSEVLAASGGTQYF
many	TRBV19	NA	TRBJ1-6	TGTGCCAGTAGTCCTCGGGGCCAGGGCAGAAATTCACCCCTCCACTTT	CASSPRGQGRNSPLHF
many	TRBV9	TRBD1	TRBJ2-7	TGTGCCAGCAGCGTTAGGACAGGCTCCTACGAGCAGTACTTC	CASSVRTGSYEQYF
many	TRBV12-3/TRBV12-4	NA	TRBJ2-2	TGTGCCAGCAGCCGCTTGGGGAACACCGGGGAGCTGTTTTTT	CASSRLGNTGELFF
many	TRBV6-1	TRBD2	TRBJ2-7	TGTGCCAGCAGTGACCCGGGACTAGCGGGGAACGAGCAGTACTTC	CASSDPGLAGNEQYF
many	TRBV12-3/TRBV12-4	NA	TRBJ2-5	TGTGCCAGCAGAGGGTCACAGGGAGCAGAGACCCAGTACTTC	CASRGSQGAETQYF
many	TRBV12-3/TRBV12-4	NA	TRBJ1-1	TGTGCCAGCAGACCCTCTAGAGGGAACACTGAAGCTTTCTTT	CASRPSRGNTEAFF
many	TRBV5-1	TRBD1	TRBJ2-7	TGCGCCAACAGCTTGGGACAGGGAGGTTCCGAGCAGTACTTC	CANSLGQGGSEQYF
many	TRBV28	NA	TRBJ1-2	TGTGCCAGCAGTTTGGGGCGGATTAACTATGGCTACACCTTC	CASSLGRINYGYTF
many	TRBV7-2	NA	TRBJ2-2	TGTGCCAGCAGCTTAGTATTGGCCGGGGAGCTGTTTTTT	CASSLVLAGELFF
many	TRBV6-5	NA	TRBJ2-7	TGTGCCAGCAGTTACCGGGACTCCTACGAGCAGTACTTC	CASSYRDSYEQYF
NA	TRBV28	NA	TRBJ1-5	TGTGCCAGCAGTTTATACGCAGGGCAGGGTCAGCCCCAGCATTTT	CASSLYAGQGQPQHF
many	TRBV27	TRBD2	TRBJ2-5	TGTGCCAGCAGTACCTGGACTAGCGGAGTCCCGGGGGCCCAGTACTTC	CASSTWTSGVPGAQYF
many	TRBV5-1	NA	TRBJ2-7	TGCGCCAGCAGCTTGGACGAGGGGGCCTACGAGCAGTACTTC	CASSLDEGAYEQYF
many	TRBV29-1	NA	TRBJ1-1	TGCAGCGGTGCGTCCTGGACGGGCACTGAAGCTTTCTTT	CSGASWTGTEAFF
many	TRBV29-1	TRBD2	TRBJ2-4	TGCAGCGTTGAAGTGCCCGGGGGGAACATTCAGTACTTC	CSVEVPGGNIQYF
NA	TRBV11-2	NA	TRBJ2-2	TGTGCCAGCAGCTTAGATACTAGCAGGGTCACCGAGGAGCTGTTTTTT	CASSLDTSRVTEELFF
many	TRBV19	TRBD2	TRBJ2-2	TGTGCCAGTAGCCCCTGGGGGCTAGCGGGAGAAAGAACCGGGGAGCTGTTTTTT	CASSPWGLAGERTGELFF
many	TRBV7-8	NA	TRBJ1-3	TGTGCCAGCAGCTTAGCTGGCCAGAACTCTGGAAACACCATATATTTT	CASSLAGQNSGNTIYF
many	TRBV20-1	TRBD1	TRBJ1-2	TGCAGTGCTAGGTGGGACAGCTCGAGCTATGGCTACACCTTC	CSARWDSSSYGYTF
many	TRBV12-3/TRBV12-4	NA	TRBJ1-2	TGTGCCAGCAGTCTTACACACTATGGCTACACCTTC	CASSLTHYGYTF
many	TRBV7-8	NA	TRBJ1-3	TGTGCCAGCAGCCACTCTGGAAACACCATATATTTT	CASSHSGNTIYF
many	TRBV4-1	TRBD1	TRBJ2-5	TGCGCCAGCAGCCAGGGACAGGGGAGGTTGCGGGAGACCCAGTACTTC	CASSQGQGRLRETQYF
many	TRBV12-5	NA	TRBJ1-1	TGTGCTAGTGGTTTGGACAGCTACACTGAAGCTTTCTTT	CASGLDSYTEAFF
many	TRBV6-1	TRBD2	TRBJ2-7	TGTGCCAGCAGTGGCGGTAGGGCTAGCGGGAGGTTATCCTACGAGCAGTACTTC	CASSGGRASGRLSYEQYF
NA	TRBV6-5	TRBD1	TRBJ2-6	TGTGCCAGCAGTTCACAGGGGCGTGGGGCCAACGTCCTGACTTTC	CASSSQGRGANVLTF
NA	TRBV25-1	NA	TRBJ1-1	TGTGCCAGCACCCGACCAACGGGGACTGAAGCTTTCTTT	CASTRPTGTEAFF
few	TRBV11-2	TRBD1	TRBJ1-3	TGTGCCAGCAGCTTAGAAGGGGGCCAAACCCGAAACACCATATATTTT	CASSLEGGQTRNTIYF